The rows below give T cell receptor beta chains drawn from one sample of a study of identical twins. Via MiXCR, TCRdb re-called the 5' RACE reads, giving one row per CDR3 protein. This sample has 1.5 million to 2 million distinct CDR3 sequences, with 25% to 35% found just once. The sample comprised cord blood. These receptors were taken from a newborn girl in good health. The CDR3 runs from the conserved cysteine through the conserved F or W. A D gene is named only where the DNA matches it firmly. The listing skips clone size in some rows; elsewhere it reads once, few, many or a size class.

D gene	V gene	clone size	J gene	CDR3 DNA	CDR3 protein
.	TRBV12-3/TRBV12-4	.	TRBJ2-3	TGTGCCAGCAGTTTTTGGGGGATTAGCACAGATACGCAGTATTTT	CASSFWGISTDTQYF
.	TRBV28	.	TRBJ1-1	TGTGCCAGCGAGACGAACACTGAAGCTTTCTTT	CASETNTEAFF
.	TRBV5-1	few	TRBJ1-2	TGCGCCAGCAGCTTGGAGCCCGCTCGGGGCTACACCTTC	CASSLEPARGYTF
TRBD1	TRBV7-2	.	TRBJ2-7	TGTGCCAGCAGCTTAGAAACCGGGACAGGGAAGTACTTC	CASSLETGTGKYF
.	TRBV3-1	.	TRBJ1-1	TGTGCCAGCAGCTCCCAGACAGGTGCTATGAACACTGAAGCTTTCTTT	CASSSQTGAMNTEAFF
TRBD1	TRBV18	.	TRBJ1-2	TGTGCCAGCTCACCGCAACAGGGGGCGCAAGACTATGGCTACACCTTC	CASSPQQGAQDYGYTF
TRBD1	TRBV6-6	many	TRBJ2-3	TGTGCCAGCAGTTACTCGACAGGGCCAGATACGCAGTATTTT	CASSYSTGPDTQYF
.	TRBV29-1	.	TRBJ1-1	TGCAGCGTTGATAAAGTTTATGAAGCTTTCTTT	CSVDKVYEAFF
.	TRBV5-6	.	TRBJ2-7	TGTGCCAGCAGCTTGGCCACCTACGAGCACTACTTC	CASSLATYEHYF
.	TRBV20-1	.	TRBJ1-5	TGCAGTGCTCCGGAAACAGGGACCTATCAGCCCCAGCATTTT	CSAPETGTYQPQHF
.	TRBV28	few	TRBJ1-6	TGTGCCAGCAGTTTACTGTCGGGGAGCTCCTATAATTCACCCCTCCACTTT	CASSLLSGSSYNSPLHF
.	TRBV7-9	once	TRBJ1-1	TGTGCCAGCAGCTTATTTGGGGCTCAGGGAACGGACACTGAAGCTTTCTTT	CASSLFGAQGTDTEAFF
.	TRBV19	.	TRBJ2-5	TGTGCCAGTAGTATGACGGGGCCCCAAGAGACCCAGTACTTC	CASSMTGPQETQYF
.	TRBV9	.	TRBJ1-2	TGTGCCAGCAGCGGTCAAAACAGGATTTTTGGGGAGCGGGGCTACACCTTC	CASSGQNRIFGERGYTF
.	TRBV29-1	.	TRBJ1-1	TGCAGCGTTGCGTACAGTGGCGCGGGGAGGAGGGAGACCACTGAAGCTTTCTTT	CSVAYSGAGRRETTEAFF
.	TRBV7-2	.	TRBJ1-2	TGTGCCAGCAGCTTCCCCGAGGGCCCCTATGGCTACACCTTC	CASSFPEGPYGYTF
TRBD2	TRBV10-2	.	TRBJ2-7	TGCGCCATCCGACCAGCGGGGGAACTCGGCGAGCAGTACTTC	CAIRPAGELGEQYF
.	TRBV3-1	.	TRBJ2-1	TGTGCCAGCAGCCAAGTCGGAGGGGGGGCCCCCAACAATGAGCAGTTCTTC	CASSQVGGGAPNNEQFF
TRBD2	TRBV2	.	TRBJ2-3	TGTGCCAGCAGTGACGGGAGGGGTTCAGATACGCAGTATTTT	CASSDGRGSDTQYF
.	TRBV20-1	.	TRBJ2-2	TGCAGTGCTAGACGATCAGGGGCAGGGGCCTACACCGGGGAGCTGTTTTTT	CSARRSGAGAYTGELFF
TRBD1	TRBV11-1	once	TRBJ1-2	TGTGCCAGCCGCTTAACCGGGACAGGGGGTTACTATGGCTACACCTTC	CASRLTGTGGYYGYTF
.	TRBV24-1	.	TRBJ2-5	TGTGCCACCAGTGAGTCTACAGGGCGGGAGACCCAGTACTTC	CATSESTGRETQYF
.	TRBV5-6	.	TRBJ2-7	TGTGCCAGCAGCTTGGACGGTTACTCCCCAACCTACGAGCAGTACTTC	CASSLDGYSPTYEQYF
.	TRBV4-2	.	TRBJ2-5	TGTGCCAGCAGCCAAGAAATCGGCGGGCACCAAGAGACCCAGTACTTC	CASSQEIGGHQETQYF
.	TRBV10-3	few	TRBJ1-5	TGTGCCATCAGTAACCCCGGGACCGGAGGTAATCAGCCCCAGCATTTT	CAISNPGTGGNQPQHF
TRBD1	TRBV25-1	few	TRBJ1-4	TGTGCCAGCAGGACTGGTACAGGGGCAGGTGAAAAACTGTTTTTT	CASRTGTGAGEKLFF
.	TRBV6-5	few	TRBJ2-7	TGTGCCAGCAGTTACCGGCAGTTTTCCTACGAGCAGTACTTC	CASSYRQFSYEQYF
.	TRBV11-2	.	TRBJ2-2	TGTGCCAGCAGCTTAGAACCCGGAAACCCACGGGGGCTGTTTTTT	CASSLEPGNPRGLFF
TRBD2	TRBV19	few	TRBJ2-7	TGTGCCAGTAGTATAGCAGCGGGAGGTAACTACGAGCAGTACTTC	CASSIAAGGNYEQYF
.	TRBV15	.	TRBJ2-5	TGTGCCACCAGCAGCCCTTATTCGAAGACCCAGTACTTC	CATSSPYSKTQYF